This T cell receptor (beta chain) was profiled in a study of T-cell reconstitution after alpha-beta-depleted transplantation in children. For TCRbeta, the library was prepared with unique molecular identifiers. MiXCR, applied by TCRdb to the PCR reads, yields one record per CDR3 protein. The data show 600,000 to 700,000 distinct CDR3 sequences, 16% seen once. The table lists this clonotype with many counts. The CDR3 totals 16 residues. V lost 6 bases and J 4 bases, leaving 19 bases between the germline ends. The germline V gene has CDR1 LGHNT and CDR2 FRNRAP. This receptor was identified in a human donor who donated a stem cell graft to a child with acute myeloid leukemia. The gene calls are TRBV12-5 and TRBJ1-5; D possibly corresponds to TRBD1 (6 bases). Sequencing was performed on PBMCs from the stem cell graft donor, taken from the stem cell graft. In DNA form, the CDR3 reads TGTGCTAGTGGCCCGGGCAGGGGCTATGGTAATCAGCCCCAGCATTTT. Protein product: CASGPGRGYGNQPQHF.